Listed below are T cell receptor beta chains from one sample, sequenced in a study of blood T cell repertoires in COVID-19. Measured with immunoSEQ multiplex PCR; TCRdb has only the in-frame clones, and not every one. The sample carries roughly 290,000 clones, under 90% recorded once. Sequenced sample: PBMCs or T cells enriched from blood (not recorded which). All receptors come from a woman aged 40 to 55 who had recovered from COVID-19. CDR3s include the opening cysteine and the closing phenylalanine or tryptophan. The D gene is left open where the match is weak. Clone size appears in some rows only: once, few, many, or a class for an expanded clone.

j_call	d_call	v_call	clone_size	cdr3_aa	cdr3_nt
TRBJ2-1	TRBD2	TRBV9	.	CASSVAWGAPGLAGLPSYYNEQFF	TGTGCCAGCAGCGTAGCCTGGGGGGCCCCGGGACTAGCGGGCCTCCCAAGTTACTACAATGAGCAGTTCTTC
TRBJ1-6	.	TRBV7-2	.	CASSQYGGNSPLHF	TGTGCCAGCAGCCAATACGGGGGGAATTCACCCCTCCACTTT
TRBJ2-7	TRBD1	TRBV5-1	.	CASSLAGRRDRGTYEQYF	TGCGCCAGCAGCTTGGCCGGCCGCCGGGACAGGGGAACCTACGAGCAGTACTTC
TRBJ1-1	.	TRBV9	.	CASKTGGSDTEAFF	TGTGCCAGCAAAACTGGGGGGTCGGACACTGAAGCTTTCTTT
TRBJ1-2	.	TRBV18	few	CASSPRHGGGREAAGYTF	TGTGCCAGCTCACCCCGCCATGGTGGGGGCCGGGAAGCGGCTGGCTACACCTTC
TRBJ2-7	.	TRBV7-9	.	CASSRTEPYEQYF	TGTGCCAGCAGCCGGACAGAACCTTACGAGCAGTACTTC
TRBJ2-7	TRBD1	TRBV30	few	CAWGGQALEQYF	TGTGCCTGGGGGGGACAGGCCCTAGAGCAGTACTTC
TRBJ1-2	TRBD1	TRBV18	once	CASSQPGQGHYGYTF	TGTGCCAGCTCACAACCGGGACAGGGACACTATGGCTACACCTTC
TRBJ1-5	.	TRBV19	.	CASGLRAASQPQHF	TGTGCCAGCGGCCTCAGGGCAGCGAGTCAGCCCCAGCATTTT
TRBJ2-1	.	TRBV18	.	CASSPPTDNEQFF	TGTGCCAGCTCACCACCGACTGACAATGAGCAGTTCTTC
TRBJ2-3	TRBD2	TRBV7-3	.	CASSLSGLAGDTDTQYF	TGTGCCAGCAGCTTAAGTGGACTAGCGGGGGACACAGATACGCAGTATTTT
TRBJ2-7	.	TRBV6-5	.	CASRLSPRVLQYF	TGTGCCAGCAGGTTGAGCCCTCGAGTGCTGCAGTACTTC
TRBJ1-4	TRBD1	TRBV9	.	CASSYRDRGEKLFF	TGTGCCAGCAGCTACCGGGACAGGGGTGAAAAACTGTTTTTT
TRBJ2-3	TRBD1	TRBV19	.	CASSIGTGSSTDTQYF	TGTGCCAGTAGTATCGGGACAGGGTCCAGCACAGATACGCAGTATTTT
TRBJ1-1	.	TRBV7-9	once	CASSTGSRIGTEAFF	TGTGCCAGCAGCACCGGGAGCCGGATTGGCACTGAAGCTTTCTTT
TRBJ2-7	.	TRBV18	.	CASSLTYRDSYEQYF	TGTGCCAGCTCACTCACCTATCGGGACTCCTACGAGCAGTACTTC
TRBJ1-1	.	TRBV3-1/TRBV3-2	.	CASSQGQTLNTEAFF	TGTGCCAGCAGCCAAGGCCAGACACTGAACACTGAAGCTTTCTTT
TRBJ1-4	TRBD1	TRBV5-5	.	CASSGRQGTTNEKLFF	TGTGCCAGCAGCGGCAGACAGGGTACAACTAATGAAAAACTGTTTTTT
TRBJ1-2	.	TRBV5-1	.	CASSLDGTKPGYTF	TGCGCCAGCAGCTTGGACGGGACAAAGCCTGGCTACACCTTC
TRBJ2-5	TRBD2	TRBV10-1	.	CASSPTSGSIQETQYF	TGCGCCAGCAGCCCGACTAGCGGCTCGATCCAAGAGACCCAGTACTTC
TRBJ2-1	TRBD2	TRBV9	few	CASSALAGGPDEQFF	TGTGCCAGCAGCGCACTAGCGGGGGGGCCCGATGAGCAGTTCTTC
TRBJ2-7	.	TRBV5-8	.	CASSLLGGSYEQYF	TGTGCCAGCAGCTTACTCGGCGGATCCTACGAGCAGTACTTC
TRBJ2-7	TRBD2	TRBV11-2	.	CASSLDDRLAGHEQYF	TGTGCCAGCAGCTTAGACGACCGACTAGCGGGGCACGAGCAGTACTTC
TRBJ1-1	TRBD1	TRBV29-1	.	CSVEDRDRAYAFF	TGCAGCGTTGAAGATCGGGACAGGGCCTACGCTTTCTTT
TRBJ1-1	.	TRBV29-1	.	CSGRGGLNTEAFF	TGCAGCGGTCGGGGAGGGTTGAACACTGAAGCTTTCTTT
TRBJ1-4	TRBD1	TRBV25-1	.	CASSKGDRANSGEKLFF	TGTGCCAGCAGCAAGGGGGACAGGGCGAACTCGGGGGAAAAACTGTTTTTT
TRBJ1-4	TRBD1	TRBV5-1	.	CASSLGTGDEKLFF	TGCGCCAGCAGCTTGGGGACAGGGGATGAAAAACTGTTTTTT
TRBJ1-1	.	TRBV10-1	.	CASSEQGGEITEAFF	TGCGCCAGCAGTGAGCAAGGAGGGGAAATTACTGAAGCTTTCTTT
TRBJ1-2	TRBD1	TRBV19	.	CASSMNRQGGYGYTF	TGTGCCAGTAGTATGAACCGACAGGGGGGATATGGCTACACCTTC
TRBJ1-5	TRBD1	TRBV28	few	CASSQPGQGGVPQHF	TGTGCCAGCAGTCAACCGGGACAGGGGGGTGTGCCCCAGCATTTT
TRBJ2-2	.	TRBV21-1	.	CASSGRTNTGELFF	TGTGCCAGCAGCGGAAGGACTAACACCGGGGAGCTGTTTTTT
TRBJ2-6	.	TRBV2	.	CATGGNVLTF	TGTGCCACCGGGGGCAACGTCCTGACTTTC
TRBJ2-1	TRBD1	TRBV18	.	CASSQGNRGYEQFF	TGTGCCAGCTCCCAGGGGAACAGGGGCTATGAGCAGTTCTTC
TRBJ2-1	.	TRBV7-3	.	CASSLGRGSNEQFF	TGTGCCAGCAGCTTAGGTCGGGGAAGTAATGAGCAGTTCTTC
TRBJ1-3	.	TRBV27	.	CAEEAYGNTIYF	TGTGCCGAGGAGGCCTATGGAAACACCATATATTTT
TRBJ2-2	.	TRBV7-2	.	CASSLARNTGELFF	TGTGCCAGCAGCTTAGCCAGAAACACCGGGGAGCTGTTTTTT
TRBJ2-3	.	TRBV7-9	.	CASSLDGGGTDTQYF	TGTGCCAGCAGCTTAGATGGCGGGGGCACAGATACGCAGTATTTT
TRBJ1-1	TRBD1	TRBV25-1	once	CASSDRTGHRVAFF	TGTGCCAGCAGTGATAGGACAGGCCATAGGGTGGCTTTCTTT
TRBJ1-2	TRBD1	TRBV29-1	.	CSSGQGSNYGYTF	TGCAGCTCGGGACAGGGATCTAACTATGGCTACACCTTC
TRBJ1-2	TRBD1	TRBV19	.	CASRPTGGDPKGYTF	TGTGCCAGTAGGCCGACAGGGGGCGATCCAAAGGGCTACACCTTC
TRBJ2-7	.	TRBV6-1	.	CASSERSGWTYEQYF	TGTGCCAGCAGTGAAAGAAGCGGGTGGACCTACGAGCAGTACTTC
TRBJ1-3	.	TRBV9	.	CASSVDLRVTGNTIYF	TGTGCCAGCAGCGTAGACTTGCGGGTAACAGGAAACACCATATATTTT
TRBJ1-1	.	TRBV7-3	.	CASSSRLNTEAFF	TGTGCCAGCAGCTCCCGTTTGAACACTGAAGCTTTCTTT
TRBJ1-2	TRBD1	TRBV5-1	.	CASSQTLGQNYGYTF	TGCGCCAGCAGCCAAACCTTGGGACAGAACTATGGCTACACCTTC
TRBJ1-6	TRBD1	TRBV6-5	.	CASSTGAYNSPLHF	TGTGCCAGCAGTACAGGGGCCTATAATTCACCCCTCCACTTT